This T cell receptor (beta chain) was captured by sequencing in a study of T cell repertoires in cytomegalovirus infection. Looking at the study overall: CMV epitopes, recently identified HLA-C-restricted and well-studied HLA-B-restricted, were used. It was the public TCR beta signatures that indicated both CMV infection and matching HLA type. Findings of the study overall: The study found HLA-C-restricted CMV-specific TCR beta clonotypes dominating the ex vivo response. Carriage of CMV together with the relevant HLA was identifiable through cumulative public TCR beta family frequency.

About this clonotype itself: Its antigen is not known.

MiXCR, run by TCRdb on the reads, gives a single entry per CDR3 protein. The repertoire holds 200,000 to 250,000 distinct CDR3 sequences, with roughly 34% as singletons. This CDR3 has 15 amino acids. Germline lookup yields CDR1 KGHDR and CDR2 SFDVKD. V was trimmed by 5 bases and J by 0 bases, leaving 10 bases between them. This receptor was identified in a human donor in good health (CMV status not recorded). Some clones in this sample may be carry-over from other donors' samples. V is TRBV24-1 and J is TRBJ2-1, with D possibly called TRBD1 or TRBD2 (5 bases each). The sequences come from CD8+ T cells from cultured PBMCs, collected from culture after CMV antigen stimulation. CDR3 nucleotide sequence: TGTGCCACCAGTGGTGAGGGGAGCTCCTACAATGAGCAGTTCTTC. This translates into CATSGEGSSYNEQFF.